This TCR beta chain is drawn from a study of cytomegalovirus exposure and HLA in healthy donors. Study-level points and caveats: An analysis was carried out later, and it reportedly showed fewer N-insertions in an Asian-associated ancestry cluster than the roughly 670-donor mean. There were three CMV-associated chains whose specificity for CMV antigens was confirmed in vitro.

The PCR had 60 Vbeta and 13 Jbeta primers. TCRdb's copy holds only in-frame clones and misses some; the assay was immunoSEQ multiplex PCR. The table gives 100,000 to 150,000 clones; the top ten clones make up more than 1.5% of it. Germline V gene sequence: CDR1 LGHNA, CDR2 YSLEER. Germline trimming cut 1 base from V and 2 bases from J; bases unmatched to any gene: 4. This CDR3 contains 15 residues. Notes on this clone: Its specificity is not known.

The sequenced sample was PBMCs. The sequence was collected from a man between 18 and 35 years old in good health and CMV-seronegative. The rearrangement uses TRBV4-3 and TRBJ2-7; 8 nucleotides line up with TRBD2. The chain's CDR3 is CASSQAGGGPYEQYF. The CDR3 DNA is TGCGCCAGCAGCCAAGCCGGCGGGGGGCCCTACGAGCAGTACTTC.